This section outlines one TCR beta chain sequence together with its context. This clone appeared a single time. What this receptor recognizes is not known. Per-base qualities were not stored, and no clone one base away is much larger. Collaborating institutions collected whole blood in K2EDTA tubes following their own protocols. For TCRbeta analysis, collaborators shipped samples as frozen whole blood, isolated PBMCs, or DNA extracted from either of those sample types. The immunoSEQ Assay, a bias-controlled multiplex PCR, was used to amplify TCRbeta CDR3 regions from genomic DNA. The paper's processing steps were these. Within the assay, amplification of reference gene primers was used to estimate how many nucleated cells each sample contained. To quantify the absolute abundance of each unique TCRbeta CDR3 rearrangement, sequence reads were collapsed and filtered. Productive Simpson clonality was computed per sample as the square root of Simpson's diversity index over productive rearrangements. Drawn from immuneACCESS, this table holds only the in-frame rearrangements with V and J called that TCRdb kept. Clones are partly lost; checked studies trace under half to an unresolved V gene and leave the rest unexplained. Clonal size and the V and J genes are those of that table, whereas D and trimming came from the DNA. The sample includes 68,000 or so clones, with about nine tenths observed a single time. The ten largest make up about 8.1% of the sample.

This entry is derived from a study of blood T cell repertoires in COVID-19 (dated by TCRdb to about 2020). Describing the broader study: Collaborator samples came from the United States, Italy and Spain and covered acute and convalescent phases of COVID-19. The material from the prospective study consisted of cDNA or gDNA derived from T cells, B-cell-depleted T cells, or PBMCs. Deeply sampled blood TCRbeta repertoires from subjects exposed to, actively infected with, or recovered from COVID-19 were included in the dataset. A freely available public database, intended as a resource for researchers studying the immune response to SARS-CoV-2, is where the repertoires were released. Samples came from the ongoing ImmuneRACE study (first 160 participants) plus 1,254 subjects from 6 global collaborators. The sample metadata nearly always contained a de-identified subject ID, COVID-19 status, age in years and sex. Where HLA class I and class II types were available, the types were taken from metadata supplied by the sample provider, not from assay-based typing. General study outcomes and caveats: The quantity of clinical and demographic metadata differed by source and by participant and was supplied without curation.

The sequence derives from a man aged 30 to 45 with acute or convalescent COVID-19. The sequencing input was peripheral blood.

The CDR3 amino acid sequence is: CASSRTGRTEAFF. The DNA sequence is as follows: TGTGCCAGCAGCAGAACAGGTCGAACTGAAGCTTTCTTT. The chain is encoded by TRBV7-9 joined to TRBJ1-1; the best D guess is TRBD1, with 5 bases matching. V gives up 5 bases and J gives up 5 bases, and the segment between their germline ends measures 12 bases. CDR1 and CDR2 (SEHNR, FQNEAQ) derive from the germline V gene (reference sequence). Measured from the cysteine to the phenylalanine, the CDR3 is 13 residues long. This entry keeps only the CDR3 DNA: 39 bases, framed from base 1.